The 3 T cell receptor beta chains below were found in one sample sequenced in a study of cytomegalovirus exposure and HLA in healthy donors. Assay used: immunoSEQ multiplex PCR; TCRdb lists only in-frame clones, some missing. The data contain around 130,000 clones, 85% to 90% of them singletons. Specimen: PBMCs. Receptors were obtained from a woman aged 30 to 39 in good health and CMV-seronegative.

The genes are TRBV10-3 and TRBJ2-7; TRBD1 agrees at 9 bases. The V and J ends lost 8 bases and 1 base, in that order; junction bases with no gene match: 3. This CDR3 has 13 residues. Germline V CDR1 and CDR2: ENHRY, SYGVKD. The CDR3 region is CAIWTGDSYEQYF. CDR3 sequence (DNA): TGTGCCATCTGGACAGGGGATTCCTACGAGCAGTACTTC.

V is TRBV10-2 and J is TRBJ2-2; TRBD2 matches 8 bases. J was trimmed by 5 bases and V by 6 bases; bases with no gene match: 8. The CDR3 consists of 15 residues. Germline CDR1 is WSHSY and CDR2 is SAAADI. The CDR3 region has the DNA TGCGCCAGCAGCGCCGTCGGGGGGGGAACCGGGGAGCTGTTTTTT. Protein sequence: CASSAVGGGTGELFF.

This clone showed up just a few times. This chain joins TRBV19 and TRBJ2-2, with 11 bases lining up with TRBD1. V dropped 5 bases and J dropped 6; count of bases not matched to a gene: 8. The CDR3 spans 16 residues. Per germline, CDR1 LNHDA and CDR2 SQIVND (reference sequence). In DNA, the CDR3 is TGTGCCAGTAGTTTCACCGGGACAGGGGGGGCCGGGGAGCTGTTTTTT. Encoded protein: CASSFTGTGGAGELFF.